The 27 T cell receptor beta chains below come from one sample, sequenced in a study of breast tumors, draining lymph nodes, adjacent tissues. Axillary draining lymph nodes of breast cancer patients supplied the node samples. TCRdb called the multiplex PCR reads again in MiXCR, with one record for every CDR3 protein. The data contain 200,000 to 250,000 distinct CDR3 sequences, approximately 36% of them singletons. The specimen sequenced was axillary lymph node tissue. The receptors here all came from a female donor with breast cancer. Some clones in this sample may be carry-over from other donors' samples.

This clonotype was found many times. The chain recombines TRBV7-9 with TRBJ1-5; TRBD1 might be the D (5 bases). V was shortened by 5 bases and J by 1 base, with 15 bases between the two germline ends. The CDR3 totals 16 residues. Germline assignment: CDR1 SEHNR and CDR2 FQNEAQ (reference sequence). CDR3 nucleotides: TGTGCCAGCAGCCCCGCCCGGGGGGAGAGCAATCAGCCCCAGCATTTT. Its protein product is CASSPARGESNQPQHF.

This clonotype was observed many times. The CDR3 region has the DNA TGCAGCGTTGAACGCGGACAGGGGGCGATTGGTTATGGCTACACCTTC. Translation: CSVERGQGAIGYGYTF. This chain uses TRBV29-1 with TRBJ1-2; 11 bases map to TRBD1. The germline V gene encodes CDR1 SQVTM and CDR2 ANQGSEA. The CDR3 has 16 residues. The J segment lost 5 bases and the V segment lost 2 bases, leaving 10 bases of the junction unmatched. The whole variable domain, remainder taken from reference TRBV29-1 and TRBJ1-2, is SAVISQKPSRDICQRGTSLTIQCQVDSQVTMMFWYRQQPGQSLTLIATANQGSEATYESGFVIDKFPISRPNLTFSTLTVSNMSPEDSSIYLCSVERGQGAIGYGYTFGSGTRLTVV.

This clonotype turned up a few times. Relative to the germline gene, one junction end is altered; a read error may explain this. J is TRBJ2-1 and V is TRBV7-2; TRBD2 matches at 8 bases. Germline V gene lookup returns CDR1 SGHTA and CDR2 FQGNSA. The CDR3 contains 15 residues. CDR3 DNA: TGTGCCAGCATCGAAGTCCGGGGGGGCCACAATGAGCAGCTCTTC. This codes for CASIEVRGGHNEQLF. The full variable domain, with the rest looked up from reference TRBV7-2 and TRBJ2-1, is GAGVSQSPSNKVTEKGKDVELRCDPISGHTALYWYRQSLGQGLEFLIYFQGNSAPDKSGLPSDRFSAERTGGSVSTLTIQRTQQEDSAVYLCASIEVRGGHNEQLFGPGTRLTVL.

This clonotype showed up many times. The V gene is TRBV5-4, the J gene TRBJ1-2, with D unresolved. The germline V and J ends were trimmed by 0 bases and 1 base, with 7 bases remaining between them. Germline values: CDR1 SGHNT, CDR2 YYREEE (reference sequence). CDR3 length equals 14 residues. The CDR3 coding sequence is TGTGCCAGCAGCTTGGAAGGCAGTAACTATGGCTACACCTTC. Protein sequence: CASSLEGSNYGYTF. Together with reference TRBV5-4 and TRBJ1-2, the CDR3 gives the full variable domain: ETGVTQSPTHLIKTRGQQVTLRCSSQSGHNTVSWYQQALGQGPQFIFQYYREEENGRGNFPPRFSGLQFPNYSSELNVNALELDDSALYLCASSLEGSNYGYTFGSGTRLTVV.

This clonotype was seen many times. The J gene is TRBJ1-4, the V gene TRBV2; D unresolved. The V and J ends lost 6 bases and 4 bases respectively, with 15 bases between them. CDR1 is SNHLY, CDR2 FYNNEI, per germline. This CDR3 region has 15 residues. The CDR3 loop is CASRERMIFNEKLFF. CDR3 coding DNA: TGTGCCAGCAGAGAAAGGATGATTTTTAATGAAAAACTGTTTTTT.

This clonotype was recorded at least ten times. The V call is TRBV5-6, the J call TRBJ1-6; D is undetermined. Trimming removed 0 bases at V and 7 bases at J, with 5 bases between. The CDR3 is 13 amino acids. CDR1 SGHDT and CDR2 YYEEEE come from the germline V gene. CDR3 nucleotides: TGTGCCAGCAGCTTGGCGACGAATTCACCCCTCCACTTT. It translates to CASSLATNSPLHF.

This clonotype was seen ten or more times. This sequence joins TRBV5-6 and TRBJ1-3, with D perhaps matching TRBD1 (6 bases). In germline, CDR1 is SGHDT, CDR2 YYEEEE. The CDR3 consists of 16 residues. V dropped 1 base and J dropped 2 bases, with 13 bases sitting between them. This CDR3 is CASSLSGGEPGNTIYF. The CDR3 DNA reads TGTGCCAGCAGCTTGTCCGGGGGCGAACCTGGAAACACCATATATTTT.

This clonotype was seen a single time. CDR3 sequence (DNA): TGTGCCAGCAGTTTAGGGGTAATTGGCTACACCTTC. Amino acids: CASSLGVIGYTF. The rearrangement uses TRBV28 and TRBJ1-2; D is unresolved. Germline CDR1 is MDHEN and CDR2 is SYDVKM. This CDR3 has 12 residues. Trimming took 2 bases from V and 7 from J, leaving 8 bases between them.

With respect to this clonotype: This clone may be a read error of a much larger clone one base away. V gene TRBV11-3 combines with J gene TRBJ2-1, with no clear D. Deletions cut 1 base from V and 4 bases from J, with 17 bases between. The germline V gene encodes CDR1 SGHNT and CDR2 YENEEA. This CDR3 spans 17 amino acids. CDR3 nucleotide sequence: TGTGCCAGCAGCTTAGGCAAAGGCACGTTTAATTACAATGAGCAGTTCTTC. Translation gives CASSLGKGTFNYNEQFF.

The chain couples TRBV2 to TRBJ1-6, with D unclear. The V gene lost 9 bases and the J gene lost 9 bases, with 6 bases spanning the gap. This CDR3 has 10 residues. CDR1 and CDR2 (germline): SNHLY, FYNNEI. The CDR3 DNA reads as TGTGCCAGGGTGGGTTCACCCCTCCACTTT. This encodes CARVGSPLHF.

Turning to this clonotype: A clone one base away is much larger, so this may be a read error. V gene TRBV20-1 combines with J gene TRBJ2-3, with D possibly matching TRBD1 (8 bases). Trimming took off 6 bases at V and 6 bases at J, with 22 bases between the two ends. This CDR3 is built from 15 residues. Germline V gene sequence: CDR1 DFQATT, CDR2 SNEGSKA (reference sequence). The CDR3 loop reads CSAILVTGGADTQYF. CDR3 in DNA: TGCAGTGCCATCCTCGTTACAGGGGGGGCGGATACGCAGTATTTT.

The chain employs TRBV5-4 and TRBJ2-4; 10 bases are a match to TRBD1. The CDR3 runs to 13 residues. Per germline, CDR1 SGHNT and CDR2 YYREEE (reference sequence). V lost 9 bases to trimming and J lost 6 bases; unmatched junction nucleotides: 6. This CDR3 reads CATGQGSINIQYF. The CDR3 DNA follows: TGTGCCACGGGACAGGGGAGTATAAACATTCAGTACTTC.

This clonotype showed up just once. Since a much larger clone is just one base distant, this may be a read error. The chain employs TRBV7-3 and TRBJ2-1, with TRBD2 identical over 11 bases. V gave up 5 bases and J gave up 5 bases; unmatched junction bases: 5. CDR3 length: 15 amino acids. Looked up from germline, CDR1 is SGHTA and CDR2 is FQGTGA. The CDR3, as DNA: TGTGCCAGCAGCCGCCGACTAGCGGGACACAATGAGCAGTTCTTC. Its protein product is CASSRRLAGHNEQFF.

This clonotype occurred many times. CDR3 nucleotides: TGTGCCAGCAGCCAAGATCGGACAGGGCCCATCCACTACGAGCAGTACTTC. This encodes CASSQDRTGPIHYEQYF. V is TRBV4-2 and J is TRBJ2-7; 8 bases match TRBD1. Trimming at V came to 0 bases and at J to 3 bases, leaving 10 bases not matched to a gene. Germline V lookup: CDR1 LGHNA, CDR2 YNFKEQ. CDR3 size: 17 residues.

The chain joins TRBV2 to TRBJ2-7; TRBD2 matches at 9 bases. This CDR3 is 16 amino acids long. V was pared by 8 bases and J by 0 bases, with 11 bases of the junction left unmatched. The germline gives CDR1 SNHLY, CDR2 FYNNEI. CDR3 DNA: TGTGCCAGCTTTGATAGCGGGGGCTATAGCTCCTACGAGCAGTACTTC. Its protein product is CASFDSGGYSSYEQYF.

This clonotype was picked up many times. A much bigger clone sits one base away, suggesting this may be a read error. The chain couples TRBV6-5 to TRBJ1-2; a possible D gene is TRBD1 (5 bases). The V and J ends lost 6 bases and 0 bases respectively, with 11 bases between them. Germline values: CDR1 MNHEY, CDR2 SVGAGI. CDR3 length: 14 residues. CDR3 DNA sequence: TGTGCCAGCAGGCCGGGACTAACTAACTATGGCTACACCTTC. Its translation is CASRPGLTNYGYTF.

This clonotype was detected ten times or more. The V and J genes are TRBV2 and TRBJ1-2; D is unclear. This CDR3 region has 10 residues. Germline V gene data show CDR1 as SNHLY and CDR2 as FYNNEI. V lost 8 bases and J lost 5, with 6 bases in between. The CDR3 DNA follows: TGTGCCAGCGGGAGGTATGGCTACACCTTC. Residues: CASGRYGYTF.

In its sample, this clonotype was seen many times. The chain uses TRBV18 and TRBJ2-1; a weak D match, TRBD2 (6 bases). Germline-derived CDR1 and CDR2 are KGHSH and LQKENI. Trimming took off 3 bases at V and 4 bases at J, with 13 bases between the two ends. This CDR3 region has 15 residues. Written as DNA, the CDR3 is TGTGCCAGCTCACCCGGGACTGCCCTATACAATGAGCAGTTCTTC. Translated: CASSPGTALYNEQFF.

About this clonotype itself: With a much larger clone just one base away, this may be a read error. This sequence joins TRBV5-4 and TRBJ2-6; TRBD2 might be the D (6 bases). The germline V gene has CDR1 SGHNT and CDR2 YYREEE (reference sequence). This CDR3 is built from 14 residues. CDR3 DNA sequence: TGTGCCAGCAGCATGGTTGGCGGGGCCAACGTCCTGGCTTTC. Amino acid sequence: CASSMVGGANVLAF.

This clonotype was counted ten times or more. The rearrangement links TRBV2 to TRBJ2-2, with TRBD2 matching over 8 bases. Germline loops: CDR1 SNHLY, CDR2 FYNNEI. The CDR3 sequence is 14 residues long. V was clipped by 6 bases and J by 5 bases; unmatched bases: 5. CDR3 in amino acids: CASSGRGVTGELFF. The CDR3 nucleotides read TGTGCCAGCAGCGGGAGGGGGGTAACCGGGGAGCTGTTTTTT.

At least ten counts were recorded for this clonotype. The chain carries TRBV5-4 and TRBJ2-5, with 7 bases identical to TRBD1. The CDR3 loop spans 13 amino acids. CDR1 and CDR2 from the germline V gene are SGHNT and YYREEE (reference sequence). V shed 4 bases, J shed 2 bases, and the junction held 2 bases outside the gene matches. CDR3 DNA sequence: TGTGCCAGCAGCAAGGGACAGCAAGAGACCCAGTACTTC. Protein sequence: CASSKGQQETQYF.

V gene TRBV2 combines with J gene TRBJ2-6; no reliable D call. Trimming shortened V by 0 bases and J by 4 bases, and 10 bases separated the two germline ends. The CDR3 has 16 amino acids. Germline assignment: CDR1 SNHLY and CDR2 FYNNEI. The CDR3 is CASSEAPPTGANVLTF. The CDR3 DNA reads as TGTGCCAGCAGTGAAGCTCCCCCGACAGGGGCCAACGTCCTGACTTTC.

On this clonotype: Just one base apart from a much larger clone, this may be a read error. Likely a read error: the CDR3 ends without its conserved phenylalanine or tryptophan. V gene TRBV2 combines with J gene TRBJ1-1; no firm D call. From germline, CDR1 is SNHLY and CDR2 FYNNEI. This CDR3 has 15 amino acids. Trimming removed 8 bases at V and 0 bases at J, with 16 bases between. CDR3 bases: TGTGCCAGCGGAGAGGACGAGGGCATGAACACTGAAGCTTTCTTA. It translates to CASGEDEGMNTEAFL.

This clonotype was seen many times. V gene TRBV6-6 combines with J gene TRBJ2-5; D ambiguous. Per germline, CDR1 MNHNY and CDR2 SVGAGI (reference sequence). This CDR3 is 12 amino acids long. V was shortened by 5 bases and J by 9 bases, with 13 bases between the two germline ends. The DNA for the CDR3 is TGTGCCAGCAGTCCCGGGCCCCAAGCCCAGTACTTC. Its protein product is CASSPGPQAQYF.

This clonotype was recorded many times. The J gene is TRBJ2-6, the V gene TRBV11-2; D is possibly TRBD1 or TRBD2 (6 bases each). The CDR3 is 17 amino acids. The ends were cut back, 1 base at V and 4 bases at J, with 14 bases in the middle. The germline V gene encodes CDR1 SGHAT and CDR2 FQNNGV. The CDR3 sequence is CASSLAVGGPGANVLTF. The CDR3 nucleotides are TGTGCCAGCAGCTTAGCGGTAGGGGGGCCCGGGGCCAACGTCCTGACTTTC.

The sample holds many counts of this clonotype. The V and J genes are TRBV10-3 and TRBJ2-3, with a possible D match to TRBD1 (5 bases). Germline values: CDR1 ENHRY, CDR2 SYGVKD. The CDR3 has 16 residues. V lost 4 bases and J lost 0, with 14 bases in between. In nucleotides, the CDR3 is TGTGCCATCAGTGGCCTAACAGGAGTAAGCACAGATACGCAGTATTTT. This translates into CAISGLTGVSTDTQYF.

This clonotype has a count of ten or more. The chain combines TRBV5-1 with TRBJ2-3, with 11 positions matching TRBD1. The CDR3 contains 15 residues. CDR1 and CDR2 (germline): SGHRS, YFSETQ. The J segment lost 5 bases and the V segment lost 0 bases, leaving 2 bases of the junction unmatched. The CDR3 nucleotides are TGCGCCAGCAGCTTGGAGGGGACAGGGGGAGATACGCAGTATTTT. It translates to CASSLEGTGGDTQYF.